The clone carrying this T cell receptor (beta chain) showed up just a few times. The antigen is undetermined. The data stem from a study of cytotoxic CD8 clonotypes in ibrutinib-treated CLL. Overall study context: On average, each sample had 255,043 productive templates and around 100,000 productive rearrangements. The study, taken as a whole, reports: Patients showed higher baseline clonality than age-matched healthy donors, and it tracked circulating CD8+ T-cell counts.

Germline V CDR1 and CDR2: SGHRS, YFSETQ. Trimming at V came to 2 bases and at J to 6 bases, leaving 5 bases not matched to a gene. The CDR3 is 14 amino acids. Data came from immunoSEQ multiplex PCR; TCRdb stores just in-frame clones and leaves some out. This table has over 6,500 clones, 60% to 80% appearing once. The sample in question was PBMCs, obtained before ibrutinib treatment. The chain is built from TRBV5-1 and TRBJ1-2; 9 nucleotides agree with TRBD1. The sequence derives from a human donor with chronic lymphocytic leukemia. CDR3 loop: CASSLRQGEDGYTF. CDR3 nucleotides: TGCGCCAGCAGCTTAAGACAGGGGGAAGATGGCTACACCTTC. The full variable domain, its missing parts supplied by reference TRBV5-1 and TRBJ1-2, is KAGVTQTPRYLIKTRGQQVTLSCSPISGHRSVSWYQQTPGQGLQFLFEYFSETQRNKGNFPGRFSGRQFSNSRSEMNVSTLELGDSALYLCASSLRQGEDGYTFGSGTRLTVV.